This T cell receptor beta chain stems from a study of cytomegalovirus exposure and HLA in healthy donors. Study-level findings and limits: As a later analysis showed, a missense DCLRE1C variant was linked to trimming of TCR beta V- and J-genes. Analyzed later, most CMV-associated TCR beta chains appeared HLA-restricted. Reportedly, a later analysis found an Asian-associated ancestry cluster had fewer N-insertions than the roughly 700-donor mean. Associated with cytomegalovirus, according to the listing, were 170 or so TCR beta chains.

Vbeta (60) and Jbeta (13) primers were used in the PCR. TCRdb's table, derived via immunoSEQ multiplex PCR, lists solely in-frame clones and lacks some. The profile shows about 91,000 clones, roughly 86% of them singletons. Comment on this clone: Its antigen is undetermined.

CDR3 length: 13 amino acids. Germline loops: CDR1 GTSNPN, CDR2 SVGIG (reference sequence). The V end lost 2 bases, the J end lost 5 bases, and 12 bases lay between the germline ends. The TCR comes from a man aged 25-40 years in good health and CMV-seropositive. The sequenced material came from PBMCs. This rearrangement joins TRBV30 to TRBJ1-2; D is uncertain. CDR3 nucleotides: TGTGCCTGGAGTCACAGACATGGGTATGGCTACACCTTC. Amino acids: CAWSHRHGYGYTF.